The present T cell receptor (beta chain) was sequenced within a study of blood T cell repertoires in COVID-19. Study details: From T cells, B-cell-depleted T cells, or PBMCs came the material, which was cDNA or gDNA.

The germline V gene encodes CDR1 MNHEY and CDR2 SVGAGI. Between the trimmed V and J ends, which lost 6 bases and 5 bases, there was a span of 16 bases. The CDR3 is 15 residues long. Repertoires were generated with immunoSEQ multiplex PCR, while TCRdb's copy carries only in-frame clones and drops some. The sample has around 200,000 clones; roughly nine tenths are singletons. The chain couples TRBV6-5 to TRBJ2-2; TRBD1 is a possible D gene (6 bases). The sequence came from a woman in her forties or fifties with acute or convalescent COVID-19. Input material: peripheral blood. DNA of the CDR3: TGTGCCAGCAGGGGGGCCCTTTGGGAGACCGGGGAGCTGTTTTTT. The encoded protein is CASRGALWETGELFF.